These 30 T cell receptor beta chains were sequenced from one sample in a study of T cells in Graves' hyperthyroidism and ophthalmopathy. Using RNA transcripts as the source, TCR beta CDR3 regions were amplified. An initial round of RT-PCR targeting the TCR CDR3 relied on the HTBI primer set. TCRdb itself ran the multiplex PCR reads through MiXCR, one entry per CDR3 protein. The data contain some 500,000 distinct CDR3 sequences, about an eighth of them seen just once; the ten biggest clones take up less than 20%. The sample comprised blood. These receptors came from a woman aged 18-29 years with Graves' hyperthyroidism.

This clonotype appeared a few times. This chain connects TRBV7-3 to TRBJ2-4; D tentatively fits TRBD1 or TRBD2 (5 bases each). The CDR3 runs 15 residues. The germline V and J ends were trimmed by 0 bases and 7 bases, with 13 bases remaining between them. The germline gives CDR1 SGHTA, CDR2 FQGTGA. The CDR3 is CASSLTGTAGNIQYF. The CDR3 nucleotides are TGTGCCAGCAGCTTAACGGGGACCGCGGGCAACATTCAGTACTTC. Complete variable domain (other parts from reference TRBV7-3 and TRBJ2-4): GAGVSQTPSNKVTEKGKYVELRCDPISGHTALYWYRQSLGQGPEFLIYFQGTGAADDSGLPNDRFFAVRPEGSVSTLKIQRTERGDSAVYLCASSLTGTAGNIQYFGAGTRLSVL.

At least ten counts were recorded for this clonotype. The CDR3 is CASSPSGEMGYGYTF. In nucleotides, the CDR3 is TGCGCCAGCAGCCCATCGGGGGAAATGGGCTATGGCTACACCTTC. V and J are TRBV5-1 and TRBJ1-2; D possibly corresponds to TRBD1 (5 bases). The length of the CDR3 is 15 residues. CDR1 SGHRS and CDR2 YFSETQ come from the germline V gene. V was trimmed by 4 bases and J by 4 bases, leaving 17 bases between them.

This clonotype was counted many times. CDR3 protein: CASSSGLGGTYEQYF. CDR3 coding DNA: TGTGCCAGCAGCAGCGGCTTGGGCGGAACCTACGAGCAGTACTTC. The chain employs TRBV3-1 and TRBJ2-7; D is perhaps TRBD2 (5 bases). The V and J ends lost 5 bases and 2 bases respectively, with 16 bases between them. Per germline, CDR1 LGHDT and CDR2 YNNKEL (reference sequence). The CDR3 extends over 15 amino acids.

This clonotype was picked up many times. CDR3: CASSPGTGVFYGYTF. For the CDR3, the DNA is TGTGCCAGCAGCCCGGGGACAGGGGTATTCTATGGCTACACCTTC. The V call is TRBV11-2, the J call TRBJ1-2; TRBD1 matches at 10 bases. Germline V gives CDR1 SGHAT, CDR2 FQNNGV. This CDR3 is 15 amino acids long. Germline trimming cut 5 bases from V and 4 bases from J; bases unmatched to any gene: 7. Full variable domain (missing parts from reference TRBV11-2 and TRBJ1-2): EAGVAQSPRYKIIEKRQSVAFWCNPISGHATLYWYQQILGQGPKLLIQFQNNGVVDDSQLPKDRFSAERLKGVDSTLKIQPAKLEDSAVYLCASSPGTGVFYGYTFGSGTRLTVV.

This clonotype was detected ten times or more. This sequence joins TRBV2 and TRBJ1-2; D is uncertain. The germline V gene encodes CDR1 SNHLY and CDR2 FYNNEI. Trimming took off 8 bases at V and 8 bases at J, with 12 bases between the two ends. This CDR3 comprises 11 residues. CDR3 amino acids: CASGPPRGYTF. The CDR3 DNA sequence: TGTGCCAGCGGTCCACCGCGGGGCTACACCTTC.

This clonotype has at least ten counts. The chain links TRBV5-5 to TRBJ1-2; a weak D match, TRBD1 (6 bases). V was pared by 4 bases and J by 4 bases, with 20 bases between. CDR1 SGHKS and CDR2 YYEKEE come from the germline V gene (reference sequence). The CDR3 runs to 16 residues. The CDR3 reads CASSPGAGAGSYGYTF. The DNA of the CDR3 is TGTGCCAGCAGCCCTGGTGCAGGGGCCGGTAGCTATGGCTACACCTTC.

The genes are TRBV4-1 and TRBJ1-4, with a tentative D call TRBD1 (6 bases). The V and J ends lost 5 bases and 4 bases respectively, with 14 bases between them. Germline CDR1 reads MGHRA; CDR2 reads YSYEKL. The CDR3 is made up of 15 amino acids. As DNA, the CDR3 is TGCGCCAGCAGCAGATTCGGACAGAGTAATGAAAAACTGTTTTTT. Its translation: CASSRFGQSNEKLFF.

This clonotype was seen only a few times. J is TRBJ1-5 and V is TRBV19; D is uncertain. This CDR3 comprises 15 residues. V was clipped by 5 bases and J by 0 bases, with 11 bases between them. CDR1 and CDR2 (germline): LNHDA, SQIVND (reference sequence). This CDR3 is CASSARGNSNQPQHF. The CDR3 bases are TGTGCCAGTAGTGCCCGTGGAAATAGCAATCAGCCCCAGCATTTT.

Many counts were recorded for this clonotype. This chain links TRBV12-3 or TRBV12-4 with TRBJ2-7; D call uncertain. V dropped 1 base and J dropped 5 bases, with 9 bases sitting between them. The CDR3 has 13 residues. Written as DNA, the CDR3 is TGTGCCAGCAGTTTAGACCTTCAAGACGAGCAGTACTTC. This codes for CASSLDLQDEQYF.

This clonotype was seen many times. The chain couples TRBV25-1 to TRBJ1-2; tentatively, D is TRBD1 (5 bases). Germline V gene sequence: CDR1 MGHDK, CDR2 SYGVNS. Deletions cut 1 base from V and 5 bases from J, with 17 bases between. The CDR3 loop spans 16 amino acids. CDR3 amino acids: CASSELGAKGRYGYTF. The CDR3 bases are TGTGCCAGCAGTGAATTGGGCGCCAAGGGGCGGTATGGCTACACCTTC.

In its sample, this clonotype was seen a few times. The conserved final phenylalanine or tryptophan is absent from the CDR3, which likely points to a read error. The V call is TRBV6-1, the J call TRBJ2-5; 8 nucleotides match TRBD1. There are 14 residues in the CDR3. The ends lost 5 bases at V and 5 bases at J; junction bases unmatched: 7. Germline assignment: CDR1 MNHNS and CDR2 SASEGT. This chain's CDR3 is CASSWAQGVETQYL. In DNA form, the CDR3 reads TGTGCCAGCAGTTGGGCACAGGGGGTCGAGACCCAGTACCTC.

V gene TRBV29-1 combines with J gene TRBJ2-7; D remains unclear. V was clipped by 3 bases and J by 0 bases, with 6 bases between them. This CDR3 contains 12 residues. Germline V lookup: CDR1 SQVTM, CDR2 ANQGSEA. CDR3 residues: CSVDSNSYEQYF. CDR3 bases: TGCAGCGTTGACTCAAACTCCTACGAGCAGTACTTC.

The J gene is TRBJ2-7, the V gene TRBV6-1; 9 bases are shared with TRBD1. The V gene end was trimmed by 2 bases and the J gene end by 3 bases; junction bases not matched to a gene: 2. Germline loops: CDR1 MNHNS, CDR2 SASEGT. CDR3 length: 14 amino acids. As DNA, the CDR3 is TGTGCCAGCAGTGAACCGGACAGGGGCTACGAGCAGTACGTC. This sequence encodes CASSEPDRGYEQYV.

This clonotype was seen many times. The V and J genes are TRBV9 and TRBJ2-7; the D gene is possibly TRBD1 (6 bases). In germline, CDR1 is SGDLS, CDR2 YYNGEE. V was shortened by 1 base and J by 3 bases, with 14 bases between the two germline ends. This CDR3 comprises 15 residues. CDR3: CASSVHDRTHYEQYF. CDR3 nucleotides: TGTGCCAGCAGCGTACACGACAGGACGCACTACGAGCAGTACTTC.

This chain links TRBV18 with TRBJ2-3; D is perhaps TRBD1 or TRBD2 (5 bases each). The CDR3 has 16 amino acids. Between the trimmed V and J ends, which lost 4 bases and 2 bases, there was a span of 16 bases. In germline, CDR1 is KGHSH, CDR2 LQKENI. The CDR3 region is CASSLRPGAHTDTQYF. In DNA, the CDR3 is TGTGCCAGCTCACTCCGACCCGGGGCACACACAGATACGCAGTATTTT.

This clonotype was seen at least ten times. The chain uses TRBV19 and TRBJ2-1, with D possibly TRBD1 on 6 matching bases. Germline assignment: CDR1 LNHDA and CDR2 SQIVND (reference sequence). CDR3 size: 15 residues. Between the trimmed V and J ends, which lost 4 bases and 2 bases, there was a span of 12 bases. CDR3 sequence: CASSTDRNTYNEQFF. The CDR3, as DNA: TGTGCCAGTAGTACCGACAGGAACACCTACAATGAGCAGTTCTTC.

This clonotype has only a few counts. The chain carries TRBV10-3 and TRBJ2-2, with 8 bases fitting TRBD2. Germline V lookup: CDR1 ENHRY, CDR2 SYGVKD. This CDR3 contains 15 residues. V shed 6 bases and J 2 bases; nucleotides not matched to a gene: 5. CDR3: CAIRPGLGNTGELFF. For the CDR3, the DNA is TGTGCCATCAGACCGGGACTAGGTAACACCGGGGAGCTGTTTTTT.

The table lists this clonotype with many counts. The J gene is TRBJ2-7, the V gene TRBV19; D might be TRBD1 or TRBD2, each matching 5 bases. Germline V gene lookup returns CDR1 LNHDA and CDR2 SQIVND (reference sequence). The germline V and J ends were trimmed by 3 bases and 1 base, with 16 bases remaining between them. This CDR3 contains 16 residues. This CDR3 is CASSMSGPLLSYEQYF. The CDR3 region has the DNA TGTGCCAGTAGTATGTCGGGACCACTACTTTCCTACGAGCAGTACTTC.

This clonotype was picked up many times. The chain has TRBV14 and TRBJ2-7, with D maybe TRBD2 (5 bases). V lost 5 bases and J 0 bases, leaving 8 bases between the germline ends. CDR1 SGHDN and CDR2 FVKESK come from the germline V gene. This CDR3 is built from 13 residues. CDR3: CASSFGVSYEQYF. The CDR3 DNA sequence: TGTGCCAGCAGCTTCGGGGTCTCCTACGAGCAGTACTTC.

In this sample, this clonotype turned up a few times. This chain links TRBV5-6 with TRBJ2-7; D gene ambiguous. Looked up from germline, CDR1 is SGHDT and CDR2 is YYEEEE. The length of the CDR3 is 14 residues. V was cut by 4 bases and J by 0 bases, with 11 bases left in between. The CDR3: CASSPTLFSYEQYV. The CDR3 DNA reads TGTGCCAGCAGCCCAACGCTATTCTCCTACGAGCAGTACGTC.

The CDR3 DNA follows: TGTGCCAGCAGCTTAAACCACAAGGTGGTGGATGAGCAGTTCTTC. It specifies CASSLNHKVVDEQFF. The chain has TRBV7-9 and TRBJ2-1; unclear D gene. The CDR3 covers 15 residues. From germline, CDR1 is SEHNR and CDR2 FQNEAQ (reference sequence). V lost 2 bases and J lost 8, with 16 bases in between.

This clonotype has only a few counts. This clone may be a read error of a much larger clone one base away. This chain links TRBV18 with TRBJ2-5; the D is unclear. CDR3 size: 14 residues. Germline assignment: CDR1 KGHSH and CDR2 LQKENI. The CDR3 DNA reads TGTGCCAGCTCACCAAGGGTAGAGCGAGAGACCCGGTACTTC. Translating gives CASSPRVERETRYF.

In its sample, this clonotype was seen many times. The CDR3 DNA reads as TGTGCCAGCAGCCCAGCCATAGCGGGAGGGAAAATGCAGTATTTT. It is translated as CASSPAIAGGKMQYF. The chain combines TRBV7-9 with TRBJ2-3, with TRBD2 identical over 11 bases. This CDR3 is built from 15 residues. Germline lookup yields CDR1 SEHNR and CDR2 FQNEAQ (reference sequence). Germline trimming cut 5 bases from V and 11 bases from J; bases unmatched to any gene: 12.

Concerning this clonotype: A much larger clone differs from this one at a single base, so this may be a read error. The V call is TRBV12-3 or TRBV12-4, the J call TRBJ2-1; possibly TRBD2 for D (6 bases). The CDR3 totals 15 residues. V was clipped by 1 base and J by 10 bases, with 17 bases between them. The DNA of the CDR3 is TGTGCCAGCAGTTTAGAGCGGGTGGGCCTGGGGGAGCAGTTCTTC. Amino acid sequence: CASSLERVGLGEQFF.

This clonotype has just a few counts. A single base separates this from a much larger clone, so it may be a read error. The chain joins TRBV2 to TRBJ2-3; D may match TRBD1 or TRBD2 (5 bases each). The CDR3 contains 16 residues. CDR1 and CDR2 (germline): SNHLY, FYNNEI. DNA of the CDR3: TGTGCCAGCAGTGAACACTGGGACCCCCGCACAGGTACGCAGTATTTT. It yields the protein CASSEHWDPRTGTQYF.

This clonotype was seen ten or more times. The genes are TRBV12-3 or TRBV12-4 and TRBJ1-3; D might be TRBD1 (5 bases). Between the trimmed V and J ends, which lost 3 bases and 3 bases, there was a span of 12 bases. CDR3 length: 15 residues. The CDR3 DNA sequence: TGTGCCAGCAGTTTTACAGGAAGCGGTGGAAACACCATATATTTT. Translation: CASSFTGSGGNTIYF.

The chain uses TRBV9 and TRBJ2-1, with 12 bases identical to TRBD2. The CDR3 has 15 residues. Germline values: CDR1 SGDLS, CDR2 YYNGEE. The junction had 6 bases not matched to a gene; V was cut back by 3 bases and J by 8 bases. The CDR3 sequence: CASSARTSGVDEQFF. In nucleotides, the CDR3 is TGTGCCAGCAGCGCCCGGACTAGCGGGGTTGATGAGCAGTTCTTC.

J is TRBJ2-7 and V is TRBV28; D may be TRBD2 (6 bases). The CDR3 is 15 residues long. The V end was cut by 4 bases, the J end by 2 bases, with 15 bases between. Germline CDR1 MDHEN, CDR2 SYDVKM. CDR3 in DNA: TGTGCCAGCAGTTCTATCGGCGGGGAACCCTACGAGCAGTACTTC. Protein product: CASSSIGGEPYEQYF.

The CDR3 reads CSASSPLARGRYEQYF. The DNA of the CDR3 is TGCAGTGCTAGTTCCCCCCTAGCTCGAGGGAGATACGAGCAGTACTTC. J is TRBJ2-7 and V is TRBV20-1, with D perhaps TRBD2 (5 bases). CDR3 length: 16 residues. CDR1 and CDR2 (germline): DFQATT, SNEGSKA (reference sequence). Deletions cut 3 bases from V and 4 bases from J, with 22 bases between.

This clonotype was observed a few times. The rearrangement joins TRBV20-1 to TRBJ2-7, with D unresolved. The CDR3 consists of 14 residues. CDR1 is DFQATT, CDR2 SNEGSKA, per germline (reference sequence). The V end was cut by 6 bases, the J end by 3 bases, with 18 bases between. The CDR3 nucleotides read TGCAGTGCCCGACGAGGCGGAGAAATCTACGAGCAGTACTTC. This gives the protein CSARRGGEIYEQYF.